The clone carrying this T cell receptor beta chain was observed at least ten times. The antigen is unknown. Germline V lookup: CDR1 SGHRS, CDR2 YFSETQ. CDR3 size: 16 residues. Trimming shortened V by 0 bases and J by 0 bases, and 12 bases separated the two germline ends. This specimen belongs to a study of neurological immune-mediated disorders. 5'RACE with 10-nucleotide random UMIs generated the cDNA. TCRdb itself ran the 5' RACE reads through MiXCR, one entry per CDR3 protein. The data show approximately 40,000 distinct CDR3 sequences, with roughly an eighth seen just once and 0.95% to 1.5% held by the top ten. Study-wide results and limits: The most TCR clonal expansion was seen in HTLV-1-associated myelopathy, whereas the least was seen in multiple sclerosis, below the level in healthy controls.

This clonotype was sampled from a female donor in good health. The V call is TRBV5-1, the J call TRBJ1-1, with D uncertain. The sample taken for sequencing was PBMCs. In nucleotides, the CDR3 is TGCGCCAGCAGCTTGGTGCTGACGGGTTTGAACACTGAAGCTTTCTTT. Translated, it gives CASSLVLTGLNTEAFF.